Shown below are 23 T cell receptor beta chains from a single sample sequenced in a study of CD8+CD57+ T cells in acquired aplastic anemia (dated by TCRdb to the late 2010s). Expansion of CD8+CD57+ cells had been shown by flow cytometry in the patients chosen for sequencing. TCRdb names Illumina HiSeq 2000 as the instrument used. Genomic DNA was used as template for profiling of TCR beta VDJ combinations and CDR3 sequences. TCRdb reanalyzed the raw reads on its own, using fastp at Q25 for trimming and MiXCR for clone calling, and kept in-frame beta chains. Identical CDR3 protein sequences are pooled into one entry, listed with their most common genes and DNA. This sample comprises approximately 180,000 distinct CDR3 sequences, approximately 48% of them detected only once. Of the sample, under 2% is held by the ten largest clones. Specimen: sorted CD4+, CD8+, or CD8+CD57+ T cells (not recorded which) from PBMCs. These TCRs come from a human donor with aplastic anemia.

This clonotype occurred many times. V usage is TRBV10-3 and J usage is TRBJ2-3, with D unresolved. Germline assignment: CDR1 ENHRY and CDR2 SYGVKD. V shed 6 bases and J shed 0 bases, with 1 base lying between them. The CDR3 has 11 amino acids. The CDR3 bases are TGTGCCATCAGGAGCACAGATACGCAGTATTTT. It is translated as CAIRSTDTQYF.

The sample holds many counts of this clonotype. The rearrangement uses TRBV5-6 and TRBJ1-1; D possibly corresponds to TRBD1 (6 bases). This CDR3 region has 14 residues. The V end was cut by 4 bases, the J end by 4 bases, with 14 bases between. Germline V gene sequence: CDR1 SGHDT, CDR2 YYEEEE. The CDR3 reads CASSLQDRATEAFF. Written as DNA, the CDR3 is TGTGCCAGCAGCCTGCAGGACAGAGCCACTGAAGCTTTCTTT.

Turning to this clonotype: With a much larger clone just one base away, this may be a read error. The V call is TRBV6-1, the J call TRBJ2-3, with TRBD2 identical over 10 bases. This CDR3 contains 16 residues. Germline V gene sequence: CDR1 MNHNS, CDR2 SASEGT. V lost 6 bases and J lost 0; bases outside the gene matches: 6. In DNA, the CDR3 is TGTGCCAGCAGACCATGGACTAGCGGTAGCACAGATACGCAGTATTTT. It codes for CASRPWTSGSTDTQYF.

In its sample, this clonotype was seen many times. The V and J genes are TRBV5-1 and TRBJ1-1; 7 bases match TRBD1. The V gene end was trimmed by 1 base and the J gene end by 6 bases; junction bases not matched to a gene: 6. The length of the CDR3 is 14 residues. Germline CDR1 is SGHRS and CDR2 is YFSETQ. CDR3 DNA: TGCGCCAGCAGCTTGAGACAGGGAATCGCTGAAGCTTTCTTT. It translates to CASSLRQGIAEAFF.

This clonotype was found a few times. The gene calls are TRBV6-5 and TRBJ2-6; D perhaps matches TRBD2 (5 bases). V lost 2 bases and J 3 bases, leaving 11 bases between the germline ends. Germline CDR1 MNHEY, CDR2 SVGAGI. The CDR3 runs 16 residues. This chain's CDR3 is CASSYEGTGGANVLTF. CDR3 sequence (DNA): TGTGCCAGCAGTTACGAGGGAACGGGTGGGGCCAACGTCCTGACTTTC.

This clonotype was detected many times. The rearrangement joins TRBV6-1 to TRBJ1-5; 7 nucleotides agree with TRBD1. Per the germline V gene, CDR1 is MNHNS and CDR2 is SASEGT. The CDR3 runs to 15 residues. V shed 3 bases, J shed 5 bases, and the junction held 7 bases outside the gene matches. The CDR3: CASSDEGAMYQPQHF. The CDR3 region has the DNA TGTGCCAGCAGTGACGAGGGGGCGATGTATCAGCCCCAGCATTTT.

This clonotype has just a few counts. The J gene is TRBJ2-1, the V gene TRBV3-1; the match to TRBD1 covers 7 bases. The CDR3 extends over 14 amino acids. J gave up 8 bases and V 3 bases, and 7 bases lay outside the gene matches. CDR1 LGHDT and CDR2 YNNKEL come from the germline V gene (reference sequence). The CDR3 coding sequence is TGTGCCAGCAGCCATTTCGACAGGGCGGATGAGCAGTTCTTC. Its protein is CASSHFDRADEQFF.

This clonotype was counted at least ten times. A read error is likely, as this CDR3 ends without the conserved phenylalanine or tryptophan. V and J are TRBV7-2 and TRBJ2-7; no reliable D call. Trimming left V 1 base short and J 6 bases short, with 7 bases between. CDR3 length equals 12 residues. Germline V gene lookup returns CDR1 SGHTA and CDR2 FQGNSA. This CDR3 reads CASSLDGFEQYL. In DNA form, the CDR3 reads TGTGCCAGCAGCTTAGATGGGTTCGAGCAGTACCTC.

On this clonotype itself: This may come from a read error, since a much larger clone is one base off. The chain joins TRBV5-5 to TRBJ1-5; D is perhaps TRBD1 (5 bases). The CDR3 sequence is 14 residues long. Germline V gene lookup returns CDR1 SGHKS and CDR2 YYEKEE (reference sequence). The CDR3 DNA reads as TGTGCCAGCAGCTTTCGGGAGGGGATTCAGCCCCAGCGTTTT. Translation gives CASSFREGIQPQRF.

To note about this clonotype: This may stem from a read error, because a much larger clone lies one nucleotide away. The CDR3 does not end in the conserved phenylalanine or tryptophan, so this is likely a read error. The rearrangement joins TRBV3-1 to TRBJ1-2, with unresolved D. The V gene's germline CDR1 is LGHDT and CDR2 YNNKEL (reference sequence). CDR3 length: 14 residues. Deletions cut 1 base from V and 4 bases from J, with 10 bases between. The CDR3 here is CASSQGGVVYGYTL. For the CDR3, the DNA is TGTGCCAGCAGCCAAGGTGGAGTTGTCTATGGCTACACCTTA.

The chain couples TRBV3-1 to TRBJ2-3; 9 positions match TRBD2. The V segment lost 5 bases and the J segment 2 bases; nucleotides outside the gene matches: 5. This CDR3 has 15 amino acids. Germline V gives CDR1 LGHDT, CDR2 YNNKEL (reference sequence). CDR3 DNA sequence: TGTGCCAGCAGCTTCCCTAGCGGGGACACAGATACGCAGTATTTT. It codes for CASSFPSGDTDTQYF.

This clonotype was seen a single time. The V gene is TRBV20-1, the J gene TRBJ2-5; D perhaps matches TRBD1 (5 bases). Germline V CDR1 and CDR2: DFQATT, SNEGSKA (reference sequence). The CDR3 covers 13 residues. V lost 1 base and J 6 bases, leaving 12 bases between the germline ends. The CDR3, as DNA: TGCAGTGCTAGAGGAGCAGGGTGGAAGACCCAGTACTTC. This translates into CSARGAGWKTQYF.

The V call is TRBV5-5, the J call TRBJ1-1; 7 bases agree with TRBD1. Germline V gene lookup returns CDR1 SGHKS and CDR2 YYEKEE (reference sequence). The trim removed 4 bases at V and 4 bases at J, leaving 10 bases unmatched. The CDR3 loop spans 15 amino acids. CDR3 sequence (DNA): TGTGCCAGCAGCCCCGGAGGACAGGATTCCACTGAAGCTTTCTTT. Translation: CASSPGGQDSTEAFF.

This clonotype was detected ten times or more. The chain employs TRBV5-1 and TRBJ2-5; TRBD2 aligns across 15 bases. Germline loops: CDR1 SGHRS, CDR2 YFSETQ. Trimming at V came to 4 bases and at J to 2 bases, leaving 12 bases not matched to a gene. The CDR3 sequence is 19 residues long. The CDR3 sequence is CASSPPGTSGGPAQETQYF. The CDR3 region has the DNA TGCGCCAGCAGCCCGCCCGGGACTAGCGGGGGGCCGGCTCAAGAGACCCAGTACTTC.

By frequency in the sample, this clonotype is medium-sized. The chain carries TRBV15 and TRBJ1-2; D ambiguous. With 1 base removed from V and 0 bases from J, the gap between germline ends came to 3 bases. The CDR3 is 13 residues long. CDR1 LNHNV and CDR2 YYDKDF come from the germline V gene (reference sequence). CDR3 sequence (DNA): TGTGCCACCAGCAGAGGAGCTAACTATGGCTACACCTTC. Its translation: CATSRGANYGYTF.

This chain uses TRBV29-1 with TRBJ2-3, with D uncertain. The CDR3 contains 13 residues. The V gene's germline CDR1 is SQVTM and CDR2 ANQGSEA. With 6 bases removed from V and 2 bases from J, the gap between germline ends came to 12 bases. CDR3 sequence reads: CSVELSNTDTQYF. The CDR3 coding sequence is TGCAGCGTAGAACTGAGTAACACAGATACGCAGTATTTT.

The sample holds a few counts of this clonotype. The gene calls are TRBV28 and TRBJ1-1; TRBD1 might be the D (5 bases). Germline V gene data show CDR1 as MDHEN and CDR2 as SYDVKM. V was clipped by 5 bases and J by 5 bases, with 18 bases between them. The CDR3 is 15 residues long. CDR3 coding DNA: TGTGCCAGCAGTGGTCAGGGCGGAAAGGATACTGAAGCTTTCTTT. This sequence encodes CASSGQGGKDTEAFF.

This chain connects TRBV5-8 to TRBJ2-7; D gene uncertain. The CDR3 has 13 amino acids. The germline V gene encodes CDR1 SGHTS and CDR2 YDEGEE. V lost 0 bases and J lost 10, with 14 bases in between. CDR3 sequence (DNA): TGTGCCAGCAGCTTGGTCGTCGGTGTTTCCCAGTACTTC. This encodes CASSLVVGVSQYF.

Concerning this clonotype itself: A clone one base away is much larger, so this may be a read error. V usage is TRBV19 and J usage is TRBJ2-1, with unresolved D. This CDR3 has 17 residues. CDR1 is LNHDA and CDR2 is SQIVND in the germline V gene (reference sequence). The CDR3 spells CASSMGGPKETYNGQFF. CDR3 in DNA: TGTGCCAGTAGTATGGGTGGGCCCAAGGAGACCTACAATGGGCAGTTCTTC.

The J gene is TRBJ2-2, the V gene TRBV15, with 9 bases matching TRBD1. The trim removed 8 bases at V and 9 bases at J, leaving 7 bases unmatched. Germline values: CDR1 LNHNV, CDR2 YYDKDF (reference sequence). The CDR3 has 13 amino acids. The CDR3 DNA follows: TGTGCCACCGTGGGACAGGGAGGACGGGAGCTGTTTTTT. This sequence encodes CATVGQGGRELFF.

About this clonotype: A junction boundary mismatches the germline segment, possibly from a read error. The chain links TRBV11-2 to TRBJ1-5; D gene unclear. The germline CDR1 and CDR2 sequences are SGHAT and FQNNGV. The CDR3 is 15 amino acids. The CDR3 coding sequence is TGTGCCAGCAGTTTAGACGGAACTAGCAATCAGCCCCAGCATTTT. Its translation is CASSLDGTSNQPQHF.

CDR3: CASMMVPYSNQPQHF. DNA for the CDR3: TGTGCCAGTATGATGGTTCCCTATAGCAATCAGCCCCAGCATTTT. The rearrangement joins TRBV19 to TRBJ1-5; D gene unclear. The CDR3 is made up of 15 amino acids. The germline gives CDR1 LNHDA, CDR2 SQIVND (reference sequence). V shed 7 bases and J shed 0 bases, with 13 bases lying between them.

There are many counts of this clonotype. In nucleotides, the CDR3 is TGTGCCAGCAGCCCTAACAGGGGGTACAATGAGCAGTTCTTC. Amino acid sequence: CASSPNRGYNEQFF. J is TRBJ2-1 and V is TRBV7-9; 8 bases are a match to TRBD1. Germline V gives CDR1 SEHNR, CDR2 FQNEAQ (reference sequence). V lost 5 bases and J lost 4; bases outside the gene matches: 4. This CDR3 spans 14 amino acids.